This TCR beta chain is drawn from a study of cytomegalovirus exposure and HLA in healthy donors. Study conclusions and caveats: Cytomegalovirus association was assigned to around 150 TCR beta chains.

CDR1 and CDR2 from the germline V gene are LNHDA and SQIVND (reference sequence). V was cut by 6 bases and J by 6 bases, with 15 bases left in between. The CDR3 covers 14 residues. Regarding donors, all were healthy bone marrow donors. Comment on this clone: The target antigen is unknown.

The PCR was carried out with 60 Vbeta primers and 13 Jbeta primers. Repertoires were generated with immunoSEQ multiplex PCR, while TCRdb's copy carries only in-frame clones and drops some. Of over 150,000 clones detected, roughly four fifths appear once; the ten largest clones hold around 1.6%. The clonotype originates from a man in his forties or fifties in good health and CMV-seronegative. The chain has TRBV19 and TRBJ1-5; D is undetermined. Sequenced sample: PBMCs. The CDR3 nucleotides read TGTGCCAGTAGAGAAGACAAAGGTTTTCAGCCCCAGCATTTT. Translation: CASREDKGFQPQHF.